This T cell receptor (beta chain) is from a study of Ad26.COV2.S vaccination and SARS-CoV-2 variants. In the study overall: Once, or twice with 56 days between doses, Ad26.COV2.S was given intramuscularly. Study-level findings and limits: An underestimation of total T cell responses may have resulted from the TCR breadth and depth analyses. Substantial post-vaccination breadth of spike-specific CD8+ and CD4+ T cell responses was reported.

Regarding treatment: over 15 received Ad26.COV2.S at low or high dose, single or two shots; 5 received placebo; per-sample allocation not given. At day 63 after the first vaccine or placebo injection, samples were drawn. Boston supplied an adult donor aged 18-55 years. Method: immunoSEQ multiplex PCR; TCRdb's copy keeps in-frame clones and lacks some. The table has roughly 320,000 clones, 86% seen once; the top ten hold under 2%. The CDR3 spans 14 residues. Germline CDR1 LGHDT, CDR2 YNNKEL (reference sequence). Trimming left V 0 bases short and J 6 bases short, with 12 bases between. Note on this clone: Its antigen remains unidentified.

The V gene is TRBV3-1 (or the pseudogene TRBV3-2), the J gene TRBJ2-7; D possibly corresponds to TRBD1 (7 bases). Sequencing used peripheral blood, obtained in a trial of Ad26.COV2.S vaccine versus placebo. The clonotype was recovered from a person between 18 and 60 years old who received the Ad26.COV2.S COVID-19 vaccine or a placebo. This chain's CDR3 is CASSQDGRTGEQYF. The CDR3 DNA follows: TGTGCCAGCAGCCAAGATGGGAGGACAGGCGAGCAGTACTTC.